The 22 T cell receptor beta chains in this list originate from one sample, sequenced in a study of PD-L1 blockade in urothelial cancer. The time point is: peripheral blood 6 weeks after treatment start. Using immunoSEQ multiplex PCR, the repertoire was profiled, and TCRdb retains in-frame clones only, with some absent. The table includes 83,000 or so clones, around four fifths detected once. Specimen: PBMCs, collected around atezolizumab (anti-PD-L1) treatment. These receptors were collected from a man aged 65 to 85 with urothelial cancer.

This chain uses TRBV2 with TRBJ2-6; D is possibly TRBD1 (5 bases). CDR1 is SNHLY and CDR2 is FYNNEI in the germline V gene. This CDR3 has 15 residues. The ends were cut back, 4 bases at V and 0 bases at J, with 7 bases in the middle. CDR3 protein: CASSGGRSGANVLTF. The CDR3 nucleotides read TGTGCCAGCAGTGGGGGCCGCTCTGGGGCCAACGTCCTGACTTTC.

The chain is built from TRBV19 and TRBJ1-2; D is undetermined. Germline V lookup: CDR1 LNHDA, CDR2 SQIVND (reference sequence). The CDR3 runs 11 residues. V lost 6 bases, J lost 4 bases, and 6 bases lay in between. CDR3 nucleotide sequence: TGTGCCAGTAGGAGGGTCTATGGCTACACCTTC. Protein sequence: CASRRVYGYTF. Complete variable domain (other parts from reference TRBV19 and TRBJ1-2): DGGITQSPKYLFRKEGQNVTLSCEQNLNHDAMYWYRQDPGQGLRLIYYSQIVNDFQKGDIAEGYSVSREKKESFPLTVTSAQKNPTAFYLCASRRVYGYTFGSGTRLTVV.

V and J are TRBV4-1 and TRBJ2-1; a possible D gene is TRBD2 (5 bases). This CDR3 is 16 amino acids long. V was pared by 1 base and J by 2 bases, with 12 bases between. Germline-derived CDR1 and CDR2 are MGHRA and YSYEKL. The CDR3 loop reads CASSQAGIPPYNEQFF. The CDR3 nucleotides read TGCGCCAGCAGCCAAGCGGGGATCCCACCCTACAATGAGCAGTTCTTC.

The V and J genes are TRBV5-1 and TRBJ1-2, with a weak D call TRBD1 (5 bases). CDR1 is SGHRS and CDR2 is YFSETQ in the germline V gene. Trimming pared 4 bases from V and 6 bases from J, leaving 16 bases between. The CDR3 spans 14 residues. The CDR3: CASSPQGPSNGYTF. As DNA, the CDR3 is TGCGCCAGCAGCCCCCAGGGTCCCTCGAATGGCTACACCTTC.

This clone was counted once. The chain has TRBV15 and TRBJ2-5, with D unclear. Germline values: CDR1 LNHNV, CDR2 YYDKDF (reference sequence). The CDR3 totals 12 residues. The V gene lost 0 bases and the J gene lost 3 bases, with 2 bases spanning the gap. The CDR3 bases are TGTGCCACCAGCAGAGATAAAGAGACCCAGTACTTC. This gives the protein CATSRDKETQYF.

The V and J genes are TRBV25-1 and TRBJ1-4, with a possible D match to TRBD1 (6 bases). The CDR3 contains 16 residues. V was clipped by 4 bases and J by 5 bases, with 17 bases between them. The germline CDR1 and CDR2 sequences are MGHDK and SYGVNS. The CDR3 coding sequence is TGTGCCAGCAGTGCGTCCCGGACAGAAGTCAATGAAAAACTGTTTTTT. Translating gives CASSASRTEVNEKLFF.

The rearrangement links TRBV4-2 to TRBJ2-3; D might be TRBD2 (6 bases). This CDR3 has 16 amino acids. V was pared by 7 bases and J by 0 bases, with 17 bases between. Germline values: CDR1 LGHNA, CDR2 YNFKEQ. The CDR3 loop reads CASTGGLTGSTDTQYF. CDR3 coding DNA: TGTGCCAGCACCGGAGGGCTAACGGGGAGCACAGATACGCAGTATTTT.

This rearrangement joins TRBV2 to TRBJ2-1, with 9 bases fitting TRBD1. V gave up 6 bases and J gave up 9 bases; unmatched junction bases: 12. The germline V gene has CDR1 SNHLY and CDR2 FYNNEI. The CDR3 totals 15 residues. The chain's CDR3 is CASRVTGGFNVEQFF. The CDR3, as DNA: TGTGCCAGCAGAGTGACAGGGGGGTTTAACGTTGAGCAGTTCTTC.

The J gene is TRBJ1-1, the V gene TRBV5-1; 7 nucleotides line up with TRBD1. CDR3 length: 14 amino acids. V shed 2 bases, J shed 5 bases, and the junction held 6 bases outside the gene matches. Per the germline V gene, CDR1 is SGHRS and CDR2 is YFSETQ. CDR3 nucleotides: TGCGCCAGCAGCTTACAGGGGCGGTTGACTGAAGCTTTCTTT. The encoded protein is CASSLQGRLTEAFF.

The CDR3 DNA sequence: TGTGCCAGCAGCCAAGAGGTTCGGATACAGGGAACAAATGGCTACACCTTC. Protein product: CASSQEVRIQGTNGYTF. The gene calls are TRBV4-2 and TRBJ1-2, with a weak D call TRBD1 (6 bases). Between the trimmed V and J ends, which lost 0 bases and 6 bases, there was a span of 20 bases. The germline V gene has CDR1 LGHNA and CDR2 YNFKEQ. This CDR3 comprises 17 residues.

V usage is TRBV6-5 and J usage is TRBJ2-7; the D gene is possibly TRBD2 (7 bases). Germline values: CDR1 MNHEY, CDR2 SVGAGI. This CDR3 contains 15 residues. V lost 4 bases to trimming and J lost 4 bases, with 17 bases between them. Here the CDR3 reads CASSFKGGSGYEQYF. The CDR3 DNA reads as TGTGCCAGCAGTTTCAAGGGGGGGTCGGGTTACGAGCAGTACTTC.

This sequence joins TRBV27 and TRBJ2-5; 15 bases are shared with TRBD2. V gave up 7 bases and J gave up 5 bases; unmatched junction bases: 8. The CDR3 has 16 residues. Germline V CDR1 and CDR2: MNHEY, SMNVEV (reference sequence). The CDR3 loop reads CASTRTSGGVGETQYF. CDR3 DNA: TGTGCCAGCACCCGGACTAGCGGGGGGGTTGGGGAGACCCAGTACTTC.

The chain uses TRBV11-2 and TRBJ2-1, with TRBD2 as a possible D gene (5 bases). Germline loops: CDR1 SGHAT, CDR2 FQNNGV. The CDR3 is made up of 18 amino acids. V lost 4 bases and J lost 5, with 24 bases in between. The CDR3 region is CASSSIRRRTYRDNEQFF. The CDR3 DNA reads TGTGCCAGCAGCTCAATTCGTCGGAGGACGTACCGAGACAATGAGCAGTTCTTC.

This rearrangement joins TRBV6-6 to TRBJ2-1; 9 nucleotides agree with TRBD2. Germline lookup yields CDR1 MNHNY and CDR2 SVGAGI (reference sequence). This CDR3 contains 16 residues. V lost 2 bases to trimming and J lost 9 bases; unmatched junction nucleotides: 11. As DNA, the CDR3 is TGTGCCAGCAGTTACGTAGCGGGAGTGGGGGGGGGTGAGCAGTTCTTC. Amino acids: CASSYVAGVGGGEQFF.

The chain combines TRBV6-5 with TRBJ1-5; D remains ambiguous. Between the trimmed V and J ends, which lost 5 bases and 2 bases, there was a span of 10 bases. Per the germline V gene, CDR1 is MNHEY and CDR2 is SVGAGI. The CDR3 has 14 residues. The CDR3 bases are TGTGCCAGCAGTCGAAACTCGGGCAATCAGCCCCAGCATTTT. This sequence encodes CASSRNSGNQPQHF.

The chain couples TRBV5-1 to TRBJ2-5, with 12 bases aligning to TRBD1. Per the germline V gene, CDR1 is SGHRS and CDR2 is YFSETQ. The CDR3 is 15 residues long. V trimming: 3 bases; J trimming: 4 bases; junction bases outside the gene matches: 4. The CDR3 nucleotides read TGCGCCAGCAGCTCCGGGACAGGGGGCCGAGAGACCCAGTACTTC. It is translated as CASSSGTGGRETQYF.

The chain combines TRBV30 with TRBJ2-7; 7 nucleotides align to TRBD1. The CDR3 totals 15 residues. Unmatched junction bases numbered 9, after V lost 3 bases and J lost 1 base. Germline V lookup: CDR1 GTSNPN, CDR2 SVGIG (reference sequence). CDR3 region: CAWSRRQGPSYEQYF. CDR3 sequence (DNA): TGTGCCTGGAGCCGCCGACAGGGTCCTTCCTACGAGCAGTACTTC.

Notes on this clone: Without the conserved terminal phenylalanine or tryptophan, this CDR3 likely stems from a read error. The chain couples TRBV9 to TRBJ1-2; no clear D gene. The V and J ends lost 4 bases and 4 bases respectively, with 17 bases between them. CDR1 is SGDLS and CDR2 is YYNGEE in the germline V gene. There are 15 residues in the CDR3. CDR3 bases: TGTGCCAGCAGCTCTTACCCGGGAGCTGGCTATGGCTACACCCTC. Translation: CASSSYPGAGYGYTL.

This clone was detected only a few times. The rearrangement links TRBV2 to TRBJ2-5; D gene ambiguous. The CDR3 sequence is 13 residues long. V lost 4 bases and J 0 bases, leaving 6 bases between the germline ends. Looked up from germline, CDR1 is SNHLY and CDR2 is FYNNEI. The CDR3 here is CASSGDNQETQYF. The DNA for the CDR3 is TGTGCCAGCAGTGGAGATAACCAAGAGACCCAGTACTTC.

This chain connects TRBV6-5 to TRBJ1-2, with 7 bases identical to TRBD1. CDR3 length: 13 amino acids. The V gene's germline CDR1 is MNHEY and CDR2 SVGAGI. Germline trimming cut 6 bases from V and 7 bases from J; bases unmatched to any gene: 8. The CDR3 DNA reads TGTGCCAGCAGCCCCAGGGGGAAGGGTGGCTACACCTTC. This codes for CASSPRGKGGYTF.

The chain recombines TRBV5-1 with TRBJ1-1, with TRBD1 matching 11 bases. The CDR3 loop spans 16 amino acids. Trimming at V came to 3 bases and at J to 4 bases, leaving 8 bases not matched to a gene. CDR1 SGHRS and CDR2 YFSETQ come from the germline V gene. CDR3 sequence reads: CASSSTSGQGGTEAFF. The CDR3 nucleotides are TGCGCCAGCAGCTCCACTTCGGGACAGGGGGGCACTGAAGCTTTCTTT.

The CDR3 sequence is CASRLQPQHF. The CDR3 bases are TGCGCCAGCAGGTTACAGCCCCAGCATTTT. The chain combines TRBV10-2 with TRBJ1-5; D gene uncertain. The CDR3 is 10 amino acids. Germline CDR1 reads WSHSY; CDR2 reads SAAADI. The V end was cut by 6 bases, the J end by 7 bases, with 4 bases between.